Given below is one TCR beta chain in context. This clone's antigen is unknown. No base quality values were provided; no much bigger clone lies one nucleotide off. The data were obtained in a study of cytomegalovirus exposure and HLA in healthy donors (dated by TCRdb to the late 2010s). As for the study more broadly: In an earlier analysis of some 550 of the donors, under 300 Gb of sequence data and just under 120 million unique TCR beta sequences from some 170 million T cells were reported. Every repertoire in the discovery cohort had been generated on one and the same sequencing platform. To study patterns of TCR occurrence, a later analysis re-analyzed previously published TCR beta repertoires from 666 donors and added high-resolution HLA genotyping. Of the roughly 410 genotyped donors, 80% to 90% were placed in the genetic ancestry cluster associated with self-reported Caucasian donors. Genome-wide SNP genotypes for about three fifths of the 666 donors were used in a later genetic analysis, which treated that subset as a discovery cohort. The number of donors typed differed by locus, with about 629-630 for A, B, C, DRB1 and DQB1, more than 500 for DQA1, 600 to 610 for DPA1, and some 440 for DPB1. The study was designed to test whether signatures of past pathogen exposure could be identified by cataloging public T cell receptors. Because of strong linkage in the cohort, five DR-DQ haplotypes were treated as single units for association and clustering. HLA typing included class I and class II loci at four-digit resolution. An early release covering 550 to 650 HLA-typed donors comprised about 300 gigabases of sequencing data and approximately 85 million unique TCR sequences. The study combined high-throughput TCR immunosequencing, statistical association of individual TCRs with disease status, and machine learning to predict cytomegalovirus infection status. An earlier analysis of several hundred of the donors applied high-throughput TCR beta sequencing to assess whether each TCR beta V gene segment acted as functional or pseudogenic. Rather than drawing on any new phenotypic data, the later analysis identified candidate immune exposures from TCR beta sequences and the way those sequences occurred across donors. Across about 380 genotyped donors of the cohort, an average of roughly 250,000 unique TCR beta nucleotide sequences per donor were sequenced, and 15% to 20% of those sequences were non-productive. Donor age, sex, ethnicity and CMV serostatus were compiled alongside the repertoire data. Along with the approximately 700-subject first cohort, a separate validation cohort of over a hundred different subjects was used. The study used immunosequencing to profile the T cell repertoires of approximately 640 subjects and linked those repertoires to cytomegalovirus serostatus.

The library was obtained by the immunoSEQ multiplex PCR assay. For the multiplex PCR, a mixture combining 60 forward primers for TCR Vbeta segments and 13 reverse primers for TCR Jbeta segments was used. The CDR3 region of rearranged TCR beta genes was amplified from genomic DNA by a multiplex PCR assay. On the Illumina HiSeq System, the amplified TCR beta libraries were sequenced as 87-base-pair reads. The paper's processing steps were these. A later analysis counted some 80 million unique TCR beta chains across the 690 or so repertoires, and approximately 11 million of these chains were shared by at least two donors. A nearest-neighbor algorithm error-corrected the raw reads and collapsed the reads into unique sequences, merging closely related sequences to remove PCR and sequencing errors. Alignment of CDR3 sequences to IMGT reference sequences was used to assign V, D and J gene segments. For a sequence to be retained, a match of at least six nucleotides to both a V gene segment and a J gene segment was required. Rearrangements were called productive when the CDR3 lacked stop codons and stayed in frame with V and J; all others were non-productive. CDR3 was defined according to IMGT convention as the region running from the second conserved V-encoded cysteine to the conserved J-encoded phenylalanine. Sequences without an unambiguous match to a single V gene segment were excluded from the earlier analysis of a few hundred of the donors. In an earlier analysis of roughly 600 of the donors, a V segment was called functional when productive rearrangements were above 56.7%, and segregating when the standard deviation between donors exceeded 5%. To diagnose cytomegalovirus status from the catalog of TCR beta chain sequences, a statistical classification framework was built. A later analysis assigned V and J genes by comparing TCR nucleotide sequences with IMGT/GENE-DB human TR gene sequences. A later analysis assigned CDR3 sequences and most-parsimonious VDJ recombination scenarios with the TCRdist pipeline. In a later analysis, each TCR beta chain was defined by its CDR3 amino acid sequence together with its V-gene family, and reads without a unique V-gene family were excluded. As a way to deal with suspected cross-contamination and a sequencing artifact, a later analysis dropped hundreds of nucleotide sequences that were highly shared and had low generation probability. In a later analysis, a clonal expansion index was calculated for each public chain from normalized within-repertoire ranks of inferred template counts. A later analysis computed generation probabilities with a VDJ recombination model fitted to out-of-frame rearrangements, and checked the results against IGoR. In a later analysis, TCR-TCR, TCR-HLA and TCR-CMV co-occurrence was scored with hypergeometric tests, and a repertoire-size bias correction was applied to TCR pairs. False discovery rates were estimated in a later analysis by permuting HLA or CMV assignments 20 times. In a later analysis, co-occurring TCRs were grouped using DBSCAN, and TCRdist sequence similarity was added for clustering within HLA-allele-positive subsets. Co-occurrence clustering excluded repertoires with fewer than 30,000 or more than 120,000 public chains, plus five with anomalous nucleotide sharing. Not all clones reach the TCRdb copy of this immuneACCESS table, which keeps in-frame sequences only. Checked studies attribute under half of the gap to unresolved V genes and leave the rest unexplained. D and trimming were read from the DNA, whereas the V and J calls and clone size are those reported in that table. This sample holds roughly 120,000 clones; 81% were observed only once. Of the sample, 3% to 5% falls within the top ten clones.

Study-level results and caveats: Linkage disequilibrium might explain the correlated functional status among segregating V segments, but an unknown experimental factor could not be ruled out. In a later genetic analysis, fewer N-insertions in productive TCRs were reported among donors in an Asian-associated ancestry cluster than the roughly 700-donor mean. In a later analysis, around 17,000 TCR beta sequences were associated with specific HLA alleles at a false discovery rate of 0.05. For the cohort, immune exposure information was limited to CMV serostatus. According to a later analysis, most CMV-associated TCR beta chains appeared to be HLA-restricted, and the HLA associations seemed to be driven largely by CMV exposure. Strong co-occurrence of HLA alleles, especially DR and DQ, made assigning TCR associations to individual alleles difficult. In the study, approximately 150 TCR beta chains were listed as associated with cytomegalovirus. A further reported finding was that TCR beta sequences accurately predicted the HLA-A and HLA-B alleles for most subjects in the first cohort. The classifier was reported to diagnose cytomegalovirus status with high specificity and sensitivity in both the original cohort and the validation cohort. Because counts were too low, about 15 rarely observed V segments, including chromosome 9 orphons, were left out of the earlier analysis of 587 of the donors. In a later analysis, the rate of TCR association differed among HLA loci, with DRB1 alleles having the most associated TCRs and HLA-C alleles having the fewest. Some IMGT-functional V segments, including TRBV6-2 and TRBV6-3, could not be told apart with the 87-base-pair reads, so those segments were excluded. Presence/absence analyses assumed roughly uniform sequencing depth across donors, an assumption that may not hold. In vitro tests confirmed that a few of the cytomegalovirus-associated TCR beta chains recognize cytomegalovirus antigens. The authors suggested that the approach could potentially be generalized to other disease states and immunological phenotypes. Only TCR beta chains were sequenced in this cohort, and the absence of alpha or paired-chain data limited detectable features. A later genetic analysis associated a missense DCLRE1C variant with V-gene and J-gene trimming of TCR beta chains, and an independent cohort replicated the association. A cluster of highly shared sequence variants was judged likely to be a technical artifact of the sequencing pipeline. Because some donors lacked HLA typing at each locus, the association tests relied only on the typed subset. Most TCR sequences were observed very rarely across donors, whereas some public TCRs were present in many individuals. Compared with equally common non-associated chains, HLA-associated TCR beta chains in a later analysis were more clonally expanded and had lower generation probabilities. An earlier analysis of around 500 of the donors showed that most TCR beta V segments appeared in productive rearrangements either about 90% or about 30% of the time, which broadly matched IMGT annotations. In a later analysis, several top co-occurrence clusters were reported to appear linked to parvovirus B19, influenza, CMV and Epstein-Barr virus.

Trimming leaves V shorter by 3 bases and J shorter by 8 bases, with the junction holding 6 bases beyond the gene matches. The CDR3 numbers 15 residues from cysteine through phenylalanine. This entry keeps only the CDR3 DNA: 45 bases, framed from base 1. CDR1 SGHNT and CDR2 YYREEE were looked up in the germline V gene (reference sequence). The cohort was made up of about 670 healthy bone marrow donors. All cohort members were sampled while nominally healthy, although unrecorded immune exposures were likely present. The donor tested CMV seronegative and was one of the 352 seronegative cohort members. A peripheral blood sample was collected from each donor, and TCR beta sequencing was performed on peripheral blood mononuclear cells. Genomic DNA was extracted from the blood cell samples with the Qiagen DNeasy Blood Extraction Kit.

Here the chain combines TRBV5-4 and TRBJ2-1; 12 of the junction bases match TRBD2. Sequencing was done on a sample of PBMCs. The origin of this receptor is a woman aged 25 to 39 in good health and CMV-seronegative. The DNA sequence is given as TGTGCCAGCAGCTCTAGCGGGAGGGCCTGGGATGAGCAGTTCTTC. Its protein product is CASSSSGRAWDEQFF.